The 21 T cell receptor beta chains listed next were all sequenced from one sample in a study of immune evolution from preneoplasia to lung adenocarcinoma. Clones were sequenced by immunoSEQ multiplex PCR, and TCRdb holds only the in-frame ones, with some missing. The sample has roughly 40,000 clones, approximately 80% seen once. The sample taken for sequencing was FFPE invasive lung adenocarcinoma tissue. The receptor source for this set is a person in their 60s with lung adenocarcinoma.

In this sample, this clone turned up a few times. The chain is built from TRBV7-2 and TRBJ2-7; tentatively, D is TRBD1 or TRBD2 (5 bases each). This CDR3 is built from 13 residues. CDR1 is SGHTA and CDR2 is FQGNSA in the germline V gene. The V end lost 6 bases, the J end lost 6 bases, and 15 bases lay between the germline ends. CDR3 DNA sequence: TGTGCCAGCAGTCCCGGGACGCGTCGCGAGCAGTACTTC. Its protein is CASSPGTRREQYF.

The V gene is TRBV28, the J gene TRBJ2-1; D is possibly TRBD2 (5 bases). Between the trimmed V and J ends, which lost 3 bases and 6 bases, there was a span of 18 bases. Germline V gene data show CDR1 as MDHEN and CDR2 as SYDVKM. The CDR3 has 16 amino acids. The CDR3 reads CASSFVGNGELNEQFF. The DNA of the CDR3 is TGTGCCAGCAGTTTTGTGGGCAACGGGGAACTCAATGAGCAGTTCTTC.

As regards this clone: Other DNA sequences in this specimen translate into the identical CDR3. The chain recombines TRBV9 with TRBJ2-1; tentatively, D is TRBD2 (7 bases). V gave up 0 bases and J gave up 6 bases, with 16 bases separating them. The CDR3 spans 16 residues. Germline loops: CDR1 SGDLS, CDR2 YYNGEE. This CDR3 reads CASSVGGLAELNEQFF. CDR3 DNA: TGTGCCAGCAGCGTAGGGGGGCTAGCGGAACTCAATGAGCAGTTCTTC.

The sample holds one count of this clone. As DNA, the CDR3 is TGTGCCAGCAGCTTAGAGGGCCCAGCAAGGACGCAGTATTTT. Translation: CASSLEGPARTQYF. The V call is TRBV7-2, the J call TRBJ2-3, with D unresolved. Trimming removed 1 base from V and 9 bases from J, with 14 bases in between. Germline V lookup: CDR1 SGHTA, CDR2 FQGNSA. The CDR3 runs to 14 residues.

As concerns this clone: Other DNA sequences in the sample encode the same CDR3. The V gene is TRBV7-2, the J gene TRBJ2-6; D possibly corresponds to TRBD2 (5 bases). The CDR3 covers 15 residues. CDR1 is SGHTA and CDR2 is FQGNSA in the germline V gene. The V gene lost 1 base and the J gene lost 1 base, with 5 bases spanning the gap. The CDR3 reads CASSLGGSGANVLTF. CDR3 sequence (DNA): TGTGCCAGCAGCTTAGGAGGGTCTGGGGCCAACGTCCTGACTTTC.

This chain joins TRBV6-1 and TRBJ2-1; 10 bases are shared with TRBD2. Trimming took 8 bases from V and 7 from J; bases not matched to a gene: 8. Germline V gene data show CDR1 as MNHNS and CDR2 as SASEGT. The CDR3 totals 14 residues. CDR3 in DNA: TGTGCCAGCTTAGCGGGAGGCGATTGGAATGAGCAGTTCTTC. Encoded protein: CASLAGGDWNEQFF.

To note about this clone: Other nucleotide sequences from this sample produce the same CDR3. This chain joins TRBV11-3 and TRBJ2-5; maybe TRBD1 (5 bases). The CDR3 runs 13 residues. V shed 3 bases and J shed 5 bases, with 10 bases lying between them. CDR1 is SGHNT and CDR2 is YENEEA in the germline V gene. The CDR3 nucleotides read TGTGCCAGCAGCTTTGGTGCAGGGGAGACCCAGTACTTC. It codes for CASSFGAGETQYF.

The CDR3 loop is CASSPTLAGGYNEQFF. CDR3 DNA: TGCGCCAGCAGCCCCACCCTAGCGGGGGGGTACAATGAGCAGTTCTTC. The V call is TRBV5-1, the J call TRBJ2-1, with 12 positions matching TRBD2. Germline V CDR1 and CDR2: SGHRS, YFSETQ. This CDR3 spans 16 amino acids. The ends lost 4 bases at V and 4 bases at J; junction bases unmatched: 6.

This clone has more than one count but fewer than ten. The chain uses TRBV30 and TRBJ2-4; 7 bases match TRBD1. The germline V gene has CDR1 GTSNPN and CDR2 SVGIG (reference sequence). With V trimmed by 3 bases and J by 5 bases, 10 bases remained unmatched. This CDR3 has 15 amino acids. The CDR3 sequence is CAWRLGDRDENIQYF. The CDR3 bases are TGTGCCTGGAGACTGGGCGACAGGGATGAAAACATTCAGTACTTC.

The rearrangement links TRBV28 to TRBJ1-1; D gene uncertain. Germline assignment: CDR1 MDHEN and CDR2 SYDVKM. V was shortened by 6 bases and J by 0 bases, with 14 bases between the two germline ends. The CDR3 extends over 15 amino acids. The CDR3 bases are TGTGCCAGCAGACAAAGTGGCACCCTGAACACTGAAGCTTTCTTT. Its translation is CASRQSGTLNTEAFF. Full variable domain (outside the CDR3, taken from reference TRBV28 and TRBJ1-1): DVKVTQSSRYLVKRTGEKVFLECVQDMDHENMFWYRQDPGLGLRLIYFSYDVKMKEKGDIPEGYSVSREKKERFSLILESASTNQTSMYLCASRQSGTLNTEAFFGQGTRLTVV.

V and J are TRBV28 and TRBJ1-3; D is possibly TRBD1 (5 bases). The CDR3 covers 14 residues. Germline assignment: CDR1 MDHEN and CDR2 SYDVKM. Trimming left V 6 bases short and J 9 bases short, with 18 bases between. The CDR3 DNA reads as TGTGCCAGCAGGGGTCCCGGGGCTGGTAGCACCATATATTTT. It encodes CASRGPGAGSTIYF. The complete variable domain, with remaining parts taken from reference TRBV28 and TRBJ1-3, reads DVKVTQSSRYLVKRTGEKVFLECVQDMDHENMFWYRQDPGLGLRLIYFSYDVKMKEKGDIPEGYSVSREKKERFSLILESASTNQTSMYLCASRGPGAGSTIYFGEGSWLTVV.

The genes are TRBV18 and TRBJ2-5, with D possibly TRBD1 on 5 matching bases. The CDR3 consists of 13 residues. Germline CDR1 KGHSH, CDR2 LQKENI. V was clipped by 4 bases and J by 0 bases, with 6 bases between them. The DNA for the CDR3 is TGTGCCAGCTCACGACAGAACCAAGAGACCCAGTACTTC. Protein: CASSRQNQETQYF. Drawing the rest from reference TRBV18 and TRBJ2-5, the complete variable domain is NAGVMQNPRHLVRRRGQEARLRCSPMKGHSHVYWYRQLPEEGLKFMVYLQKENIIDESGMPKERFSAEFPKEGPSILRIQQVVRGDSAAYFCASSRQNQETQYFGPGTRLLVL.

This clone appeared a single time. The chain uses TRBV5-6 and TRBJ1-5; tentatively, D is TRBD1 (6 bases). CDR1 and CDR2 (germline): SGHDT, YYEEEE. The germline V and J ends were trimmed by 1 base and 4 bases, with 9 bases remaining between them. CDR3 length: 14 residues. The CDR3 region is CASSLKTGNQPQHF. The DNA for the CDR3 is TGTGCCAGCAGCTTGAAAACAGGGAATCAGCCCCAGCATTTT. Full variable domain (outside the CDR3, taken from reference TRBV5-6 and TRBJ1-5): DAGVTQSPTHLIKTRGQQVTLRCSPKSGHDTVSWYQQALGQGPQFIFQYYEEEERQRGNFPDRFSGHQFPNYSSELNVNALLLGDSALYLCASSLKTGNQPQHFGDGTRLSIL.

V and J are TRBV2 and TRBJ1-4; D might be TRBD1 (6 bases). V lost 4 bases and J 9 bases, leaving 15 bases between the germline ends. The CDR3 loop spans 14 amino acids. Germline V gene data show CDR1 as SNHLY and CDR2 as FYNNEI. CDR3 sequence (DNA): TGTGCCAGCAGTGCCACAGGGAATTGGAAAAAACTGTTTTTT. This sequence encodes CASSATGNWKKLFF.

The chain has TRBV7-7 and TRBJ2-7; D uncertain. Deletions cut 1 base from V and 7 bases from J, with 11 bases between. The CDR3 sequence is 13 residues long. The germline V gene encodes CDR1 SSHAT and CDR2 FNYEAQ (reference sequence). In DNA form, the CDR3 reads TGTGCCAGCAGCTTAGGAGAAGACCGGGAGCAGTACTTC. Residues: CASSLGEDREQYF.

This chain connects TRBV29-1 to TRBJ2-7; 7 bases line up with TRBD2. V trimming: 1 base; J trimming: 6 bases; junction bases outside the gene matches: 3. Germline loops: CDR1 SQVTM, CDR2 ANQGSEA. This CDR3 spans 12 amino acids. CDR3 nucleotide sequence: TGCAGCGTTGAAGGACTAGCTTTCGAGCAGTACTTC. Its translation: CSVEGLAFEQYF.

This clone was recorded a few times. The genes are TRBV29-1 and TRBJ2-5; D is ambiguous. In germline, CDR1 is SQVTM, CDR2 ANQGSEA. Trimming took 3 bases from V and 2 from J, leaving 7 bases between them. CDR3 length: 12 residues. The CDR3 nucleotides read TGCAGCGTTGACTCTCAGCAAGAGACCCAGTACTTC. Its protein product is CSVDSQQETQYF.

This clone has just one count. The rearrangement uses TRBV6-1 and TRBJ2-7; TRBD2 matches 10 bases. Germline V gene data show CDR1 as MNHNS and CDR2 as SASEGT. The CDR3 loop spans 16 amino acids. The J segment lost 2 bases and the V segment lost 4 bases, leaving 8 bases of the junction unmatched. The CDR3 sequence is CASSASPAGGPYEQYF. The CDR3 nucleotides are TGTGCCAGCAGTGCTTCTCCAGCGGGAGGGCCCTACGAGCAGTACTTC.

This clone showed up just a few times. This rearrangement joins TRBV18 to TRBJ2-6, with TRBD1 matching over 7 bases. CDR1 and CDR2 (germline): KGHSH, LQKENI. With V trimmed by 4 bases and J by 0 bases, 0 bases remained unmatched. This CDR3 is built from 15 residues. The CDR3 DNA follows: TGTGCCAGCTCACGACAGGGCTCTGGGGCCAACGTCCTGACTTTC. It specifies CASSRQGSGANVLTF.

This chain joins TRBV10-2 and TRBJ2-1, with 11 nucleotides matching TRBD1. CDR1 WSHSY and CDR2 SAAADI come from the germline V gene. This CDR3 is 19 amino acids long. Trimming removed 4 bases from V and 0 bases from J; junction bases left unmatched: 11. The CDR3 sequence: CASSGLIGGTGGSYNEQFF. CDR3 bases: TGCGCCAGCAGTGGATTAATTGGTGGGACAGGGGGCTCCTACAATGAGCAGTTCTTC.

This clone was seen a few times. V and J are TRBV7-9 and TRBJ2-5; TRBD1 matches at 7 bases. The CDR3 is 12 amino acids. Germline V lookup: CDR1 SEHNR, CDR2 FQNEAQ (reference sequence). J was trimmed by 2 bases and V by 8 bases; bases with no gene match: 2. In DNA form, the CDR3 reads TGTGCCAGCGGCAGGGGGCAAGAGACCCAGTACTTC. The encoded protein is CASGRGQETQYF.